This T cell receptor (beta chain) is drawn from a study of CD4 T cells in relation to SARS-CoV-2 and coronaviruses. Study in general: PBMCs were cultured with antigen for nine to eleven days before TCR beta sequencing.

The V end lost 8 bases, the J end lost 2 bases, and 10 bases lay between the germline ends. CDR3 length: 13 residues. Measured with immunoSEQ multiplex PCR; TCRdb has only the in-frame clones, and not every one. The sample includes about 23,000 clones, around 82% seen only once; the top ten take over 11%. Before the COVID-19 pandemic, during about 2010-2018, CD4+ T cells were taken from unexposed donors. The cells were cultured for 9 to 11 days before CD4+ T cells were isolated. Cells permitting, SARS-CoV-2 S/N and four cold-coronavirus spikes were tested on unexposed-donor CD4+ T cells. A remark on this clone: What it binds is not known.

Sample: CD4+ T cells from PBMCs, cultured in vitro. The rearrangement joins TRBV12-3 or TRBV12-4 to TRBJ1-3; tentatively, D is TRBD1 (6 bases). This sequence was found in a human donor in good health. Here the CDR3 DNA reads TGTGCCAGCGGTACAGGGACTGGAAACACCATATATTTT. Its protein product is CASGTGTGNTIYF.